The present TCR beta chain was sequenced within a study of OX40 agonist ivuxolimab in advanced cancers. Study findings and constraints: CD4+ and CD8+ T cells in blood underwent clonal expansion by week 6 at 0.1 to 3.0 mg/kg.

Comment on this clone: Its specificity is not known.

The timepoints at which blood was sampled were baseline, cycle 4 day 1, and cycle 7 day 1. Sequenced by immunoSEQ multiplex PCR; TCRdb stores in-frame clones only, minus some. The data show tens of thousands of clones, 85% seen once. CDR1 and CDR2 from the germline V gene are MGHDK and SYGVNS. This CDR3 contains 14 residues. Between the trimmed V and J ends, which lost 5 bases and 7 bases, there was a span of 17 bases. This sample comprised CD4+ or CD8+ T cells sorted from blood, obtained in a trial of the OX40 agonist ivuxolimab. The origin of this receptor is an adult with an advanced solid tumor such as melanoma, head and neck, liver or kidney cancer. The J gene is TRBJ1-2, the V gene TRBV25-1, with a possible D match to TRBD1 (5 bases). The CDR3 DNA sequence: TGTGCCAGCAGTTCACAGGTTAACCCTCGTGGCTACACCTTC. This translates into CASSSQVNPRGYTF.